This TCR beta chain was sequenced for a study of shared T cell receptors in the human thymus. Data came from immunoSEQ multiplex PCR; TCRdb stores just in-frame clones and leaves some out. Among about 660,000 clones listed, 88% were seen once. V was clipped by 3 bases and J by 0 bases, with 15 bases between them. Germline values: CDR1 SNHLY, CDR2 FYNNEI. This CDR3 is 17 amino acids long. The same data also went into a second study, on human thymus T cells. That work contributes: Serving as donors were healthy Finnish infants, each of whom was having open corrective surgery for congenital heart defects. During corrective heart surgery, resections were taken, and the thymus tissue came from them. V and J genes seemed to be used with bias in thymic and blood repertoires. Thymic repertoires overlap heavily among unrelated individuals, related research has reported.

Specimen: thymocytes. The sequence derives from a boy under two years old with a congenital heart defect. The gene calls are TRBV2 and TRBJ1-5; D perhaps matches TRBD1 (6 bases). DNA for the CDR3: TGTGCCAGCAGTGATGATGACAGGCTCCATAGCAATCAGCCCCAGCATTTT. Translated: CASSDDDRLHSNQPQHF.